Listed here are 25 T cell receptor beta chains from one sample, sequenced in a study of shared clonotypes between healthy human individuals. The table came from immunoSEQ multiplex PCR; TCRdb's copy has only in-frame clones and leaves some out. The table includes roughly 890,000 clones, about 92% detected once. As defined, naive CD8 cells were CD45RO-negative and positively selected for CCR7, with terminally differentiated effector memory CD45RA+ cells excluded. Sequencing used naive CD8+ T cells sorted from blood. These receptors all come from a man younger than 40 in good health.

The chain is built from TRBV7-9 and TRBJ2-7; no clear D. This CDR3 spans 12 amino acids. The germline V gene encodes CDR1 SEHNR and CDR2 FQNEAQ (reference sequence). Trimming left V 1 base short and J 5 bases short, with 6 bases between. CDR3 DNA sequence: TGTGCCAGCAGCTTAGATGGAAACGAGCAGTACTTC. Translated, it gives CASSLDGNEQYF.

CDR3 in amino acids: CASSLGGAVSSYEQYF. The CDR3 DNA is TGTGCCAGCAGCTTAGGAGGGGCAGTAAGCTCCTACGAGCAGTACTTC. The chain recombines TRBV7-9 with TRBJ2-7, with D perhaps given as TRBD1 or TRBD2 (5 bases each). The CDR3 has 16 amino acids. The germline V gene has CDR1 SEHNR and CDR2 FQNEAQ (reference sequence). Trimming cost V 1 base and J 0 bases, with 13 bases left between them. The full variable domain, completed using reference TRBV7-9 and TRBJ2-7, is DTGVSQNPRHKITKRGQNVTFRCDPISEHNRLYWYRQTLGQGPEFLTYFQNEAQLEKSRLLSDRFSAERPKGSFSTLEIQRTEQGDSAMYLCASSLGGAVSSYEQYFGPGTRLTVT.

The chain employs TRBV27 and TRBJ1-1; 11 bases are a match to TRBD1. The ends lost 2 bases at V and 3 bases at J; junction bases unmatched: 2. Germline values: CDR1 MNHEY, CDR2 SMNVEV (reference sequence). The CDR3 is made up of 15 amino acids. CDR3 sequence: CASSLGTGGDTEAFF. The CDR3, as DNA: TGTGCCAGCAGTTTAGGGACAGGGGGGGACACTGAAGCTTTCTTT.

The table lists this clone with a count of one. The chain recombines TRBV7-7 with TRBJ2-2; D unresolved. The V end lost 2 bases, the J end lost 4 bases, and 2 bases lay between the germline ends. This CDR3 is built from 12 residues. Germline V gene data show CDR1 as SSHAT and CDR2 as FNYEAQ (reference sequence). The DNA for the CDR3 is TGTGCCAGCAGCTTACTCACCGGGGAGCTGTTTTTT. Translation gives CASSLLTGELFF.

The CDR3 is CASSLAVGASGSVNEQFF. The CDR3 DNA reads as TGCGCCAGCAGCTTGGCCGTTGGAGCCTCCGGGAGCGTGAATGAGCAGTTCTTC. The chain employs TRBV5-1 and TRBJ2-1; a weak D match, TRBD2 (6 bases). Germline CDR1 SGHRS, CDR2 YFSETQ. CDR3 length: 18 residues. Trimming removed 0 bases at V and 7 bases at J, with 23 bases between.

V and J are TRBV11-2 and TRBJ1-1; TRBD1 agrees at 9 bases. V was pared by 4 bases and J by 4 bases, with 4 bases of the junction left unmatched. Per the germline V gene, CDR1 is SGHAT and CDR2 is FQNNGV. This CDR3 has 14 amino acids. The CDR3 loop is CASSSGQGRTEAFF. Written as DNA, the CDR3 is TGTGCCAGCAGCTCGGGACAGGGACGCACTGAAGCTTTCTTT. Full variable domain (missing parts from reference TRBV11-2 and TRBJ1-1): EAGVAQSPRYKIIEKRQSVAFWCNPISGHATLYWYQQILGQGPKLLIQFQNNGVVDDSQLPKDRFSAERLKGVDSTLKIQPAKLEDSAVYLCASSSGQGRTEAFFGQGTRLTVV.

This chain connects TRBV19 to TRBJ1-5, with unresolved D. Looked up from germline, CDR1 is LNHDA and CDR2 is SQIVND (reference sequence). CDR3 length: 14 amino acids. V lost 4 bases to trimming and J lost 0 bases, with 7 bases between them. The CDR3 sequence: CASSTGFSNQPQHF. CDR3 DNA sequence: TGTGCCAGTAGTACAGGATTTAGCAATCAGCCCCAGCATTTT.

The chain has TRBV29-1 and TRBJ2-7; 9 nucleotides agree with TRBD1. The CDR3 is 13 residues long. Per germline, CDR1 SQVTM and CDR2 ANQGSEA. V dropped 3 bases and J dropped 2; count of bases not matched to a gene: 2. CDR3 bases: TGCAGCGTTGATGGACAGGGGACCTACGAGCAGTACTTC. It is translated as CSVDGQGTYEQYF.

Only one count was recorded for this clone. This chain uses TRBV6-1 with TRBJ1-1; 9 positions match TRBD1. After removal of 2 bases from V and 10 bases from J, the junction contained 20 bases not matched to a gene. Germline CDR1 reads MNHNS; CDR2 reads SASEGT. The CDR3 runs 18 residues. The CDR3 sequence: CASSEWGPTGGSTAGAFF. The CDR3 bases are TGTGCCAGCAGTGAATGGGGACCAACAGGGGGCTCCACGGCGGGAGCTTTCTTT.

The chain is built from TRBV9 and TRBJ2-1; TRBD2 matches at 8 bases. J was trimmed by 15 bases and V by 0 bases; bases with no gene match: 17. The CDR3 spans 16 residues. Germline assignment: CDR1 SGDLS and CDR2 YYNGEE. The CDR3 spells CASSVDVTGGLSGRFF. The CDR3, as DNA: TGTGCCAGCAGCGTAGATGTGACGGGAGGGCTCTCGGGGCGGTTCTTC.

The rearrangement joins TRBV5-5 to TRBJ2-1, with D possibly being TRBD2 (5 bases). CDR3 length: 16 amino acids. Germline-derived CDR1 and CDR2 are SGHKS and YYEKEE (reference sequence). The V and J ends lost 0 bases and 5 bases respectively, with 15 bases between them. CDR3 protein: CASSLVSSRSNNEQFF. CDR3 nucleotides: TGTGCCAGCAGCTTGGTGTCTAGCCGGTCAAACAATGAGCAGTTCTTC.

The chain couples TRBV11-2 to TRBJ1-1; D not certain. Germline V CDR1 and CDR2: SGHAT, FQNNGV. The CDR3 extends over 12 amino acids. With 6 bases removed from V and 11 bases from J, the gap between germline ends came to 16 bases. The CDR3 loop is CASRSLLPPAFF. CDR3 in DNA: TGTGCCAGCAGGTCACTTCTTCCCCCTGCTTTCTTT.

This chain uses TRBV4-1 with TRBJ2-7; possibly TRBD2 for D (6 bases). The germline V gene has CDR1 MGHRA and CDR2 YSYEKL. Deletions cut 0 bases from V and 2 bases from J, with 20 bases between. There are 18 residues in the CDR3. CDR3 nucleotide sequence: TGCGCCAGCAGCCAAGATGGGGCGGGTCTAGCGCATACCTACGAGCAGTACTTC. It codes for CASSQDGAGLAHTYEQYF.

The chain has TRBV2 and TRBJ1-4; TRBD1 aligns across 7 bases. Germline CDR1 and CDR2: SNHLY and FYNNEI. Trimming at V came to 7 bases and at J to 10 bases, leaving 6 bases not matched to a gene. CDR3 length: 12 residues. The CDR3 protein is CASTDRVRKLFF. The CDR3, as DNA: TGTGCCAGCACCGACAGGGTCCGAAAACTGTTTTTT.

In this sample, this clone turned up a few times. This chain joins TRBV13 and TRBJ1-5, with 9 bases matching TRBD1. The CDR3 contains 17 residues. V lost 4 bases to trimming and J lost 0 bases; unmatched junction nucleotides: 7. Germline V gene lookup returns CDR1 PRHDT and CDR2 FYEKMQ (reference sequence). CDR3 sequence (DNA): TGTGCCAGCAGCTCCAGGACAGGGGACGGTAGCAATCAGCCCCAGCATTTT. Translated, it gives CASSSRTGDGSNQPQHF.

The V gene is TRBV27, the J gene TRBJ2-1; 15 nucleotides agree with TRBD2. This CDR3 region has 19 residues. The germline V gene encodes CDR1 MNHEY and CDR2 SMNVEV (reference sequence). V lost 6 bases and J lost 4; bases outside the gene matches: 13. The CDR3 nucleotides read TGTGCCAGCAGCCAAGCCTCCGGGACTAGCGGGAGGTTGTACAATGAGCAGTTCTTC. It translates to CASSQASGTSGRLYNEQFF.

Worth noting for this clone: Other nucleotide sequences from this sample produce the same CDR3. CDR3 coding DNA: TGCGCCAGCAGCCAAGATGGTGGTACAGGCGAAGGCGAGCAGTACTTC. Protein product: CASSQDGGTGEGEQYF. This chain uses TRBV4-3 with TRBJ2-7, with D possibly matching TRBD1 (5 bases). Germline values: CDR1 LGHNA, CDR2 YSLEER. This CDR3 has 16 amino acids. The V end lost 0 bases, the J end lost 6 bases, and 18 bases lay between the germline ends.

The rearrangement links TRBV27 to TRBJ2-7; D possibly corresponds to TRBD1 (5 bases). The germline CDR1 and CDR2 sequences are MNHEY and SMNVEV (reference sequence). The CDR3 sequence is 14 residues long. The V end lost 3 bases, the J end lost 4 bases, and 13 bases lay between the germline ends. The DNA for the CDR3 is TGTGCCAGCAGTTTTGACAGCGTAAAGTACGAGCAGTACTTC. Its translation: CASSFDSVKYEQYF.

CDR3 sequence (DNA): TGCAGCGTTGGGTCTAGCGGGAGCTACGAGCAGTACTTC. Its translation: CSVGSSGSYEQYF. This chain connects TRBV29-1 to TRBJ2-7, with 10 bases that match TRBD2. Germline CDR1 is SQVTM and CDR2 is ANQGSEA. The CDR3 is made up of 13 amino acids. With 4 bases clipped from V and 3 bases from J, the junction kept 3 bases outside the gene matches.

This chain's CDR3 is CASSELPGRNQPQHF. The CDR3 DNA is TGTGCCAGCAGTGAACTTCCAGGTCGCAATCAGCCCCAGCATTTT. The gene calls are TRBV2 and TRBJ1-5; unclear D gene. Trimming pared 2 bases from V and 2 bases from J, leaving 10 bases between. CDR1 is SNHLY, CDR2 FYNNEI, per germline. The CDR3 spans 15 residues.

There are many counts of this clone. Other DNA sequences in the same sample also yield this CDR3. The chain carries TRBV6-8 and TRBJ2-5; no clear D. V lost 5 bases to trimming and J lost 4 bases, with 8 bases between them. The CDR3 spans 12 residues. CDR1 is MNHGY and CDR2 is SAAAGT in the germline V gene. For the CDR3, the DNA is TGTGCCAGCAGTCTCAGTCGAGAGACCCAGTACTTC. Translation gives CASSLSRETQYF.

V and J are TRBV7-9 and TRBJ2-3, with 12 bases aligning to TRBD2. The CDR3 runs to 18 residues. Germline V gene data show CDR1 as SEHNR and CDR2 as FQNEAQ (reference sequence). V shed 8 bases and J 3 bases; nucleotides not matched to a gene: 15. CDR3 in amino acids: CASAPNLAGGPSTDTQYF. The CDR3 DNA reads TGTGCCAGCGCCCCGAACCTAGCGGGAGGGCCCTCTACAGATACGCAGTATTTT.

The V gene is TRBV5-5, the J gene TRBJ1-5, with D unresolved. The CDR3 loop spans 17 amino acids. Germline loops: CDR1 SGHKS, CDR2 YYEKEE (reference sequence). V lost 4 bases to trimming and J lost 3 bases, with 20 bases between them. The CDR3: CASSPAMENRLNQPQHF. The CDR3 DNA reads TGTGCCAGCAGCCCAGCGATGGAGAACAGACTCAATCAGCCCCAGCATTTT.

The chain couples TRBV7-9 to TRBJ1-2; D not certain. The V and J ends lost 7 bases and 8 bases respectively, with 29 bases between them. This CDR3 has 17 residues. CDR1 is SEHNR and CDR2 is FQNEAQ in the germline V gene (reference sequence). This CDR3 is CASTTTTGEPGQRGYTF. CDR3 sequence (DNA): TGTGCCAGCACCACAACCACGGGAGAGCCGGGTCAAAGGGGCTACACCTTC.

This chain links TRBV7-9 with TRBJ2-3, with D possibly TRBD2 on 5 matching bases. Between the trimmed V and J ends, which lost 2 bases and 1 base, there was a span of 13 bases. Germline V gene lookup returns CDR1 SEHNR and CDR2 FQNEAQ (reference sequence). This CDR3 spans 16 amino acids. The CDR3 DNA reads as TGTGCCAGCAGCTTATTGTTGAGGGAAGGCACAGATACGCAGTATTTT. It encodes CASSLLLREGTDTQYF. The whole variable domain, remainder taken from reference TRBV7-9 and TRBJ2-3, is DTGVSQNPRHKITKRGQNVTFRCDPISEHNRLYWYRQTLGQGPEFLTYFQNEAQLEKSRLLSDRFSAERPKGSFSTLEIQRTEQGDSAMYLCASSLLLREGTDTQYFGPGTRLTVL.